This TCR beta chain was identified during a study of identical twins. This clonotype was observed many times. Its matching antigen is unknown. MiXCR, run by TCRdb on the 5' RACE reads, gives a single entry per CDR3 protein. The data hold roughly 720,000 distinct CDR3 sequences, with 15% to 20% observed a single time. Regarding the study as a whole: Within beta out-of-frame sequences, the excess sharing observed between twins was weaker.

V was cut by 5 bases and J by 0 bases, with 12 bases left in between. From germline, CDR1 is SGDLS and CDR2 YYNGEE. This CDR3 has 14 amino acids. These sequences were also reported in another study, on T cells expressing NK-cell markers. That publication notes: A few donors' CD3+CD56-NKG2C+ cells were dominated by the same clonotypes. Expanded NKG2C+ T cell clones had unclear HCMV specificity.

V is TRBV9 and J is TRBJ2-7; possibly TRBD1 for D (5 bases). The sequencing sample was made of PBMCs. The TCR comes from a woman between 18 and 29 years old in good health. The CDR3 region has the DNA TGTGCCAGCAGTTCCGGTCAGGGCTCCTACGAGCAGTACTTC. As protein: CASSSGQGSYEQYF.